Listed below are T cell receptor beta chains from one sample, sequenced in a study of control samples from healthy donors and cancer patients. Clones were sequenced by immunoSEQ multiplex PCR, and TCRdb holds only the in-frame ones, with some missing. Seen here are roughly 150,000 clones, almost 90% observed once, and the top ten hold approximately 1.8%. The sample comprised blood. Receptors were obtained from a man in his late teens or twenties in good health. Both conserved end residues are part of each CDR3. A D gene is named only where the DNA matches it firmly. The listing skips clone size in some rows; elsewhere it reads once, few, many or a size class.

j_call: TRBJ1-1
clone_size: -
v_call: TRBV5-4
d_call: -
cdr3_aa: CASGLLNTEAFF
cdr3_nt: TGTGCCAGCGGACTTCTGAACACTGAAGCTTTCTTT

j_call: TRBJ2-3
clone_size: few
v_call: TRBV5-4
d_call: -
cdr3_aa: CASSVGGTDTQYF
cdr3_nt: TGTGCCAGCAGCGTGGGGGGCACAGATACGCAGTATTTT

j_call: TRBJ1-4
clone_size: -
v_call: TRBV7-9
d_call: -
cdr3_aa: CASSPPRGLTNEKLFF
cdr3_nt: TGTGCCAGCAGCCCACCTCGGGGGTTAACTAATGAAAAACTGTTTTTT

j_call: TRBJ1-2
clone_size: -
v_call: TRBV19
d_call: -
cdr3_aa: CASSIDHESRYGYTF
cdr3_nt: TGTGCCAGTAGTATAGATCACGAGTCCCGCTATGGCTACACCTTC

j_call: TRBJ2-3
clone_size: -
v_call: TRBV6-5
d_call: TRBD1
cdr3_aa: CASSYGGQGTDTQYF
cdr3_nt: TGTGCCAGCAGTTACGGAGGACAGGGCACAGATACGCAGTATTTT

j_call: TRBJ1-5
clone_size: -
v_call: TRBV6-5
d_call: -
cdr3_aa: CASSPNWGGNQPQHF
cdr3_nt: TGTGCCAGCAGCCCAAACTGGGGTGGCAATCAGCCCCAGCATTTT

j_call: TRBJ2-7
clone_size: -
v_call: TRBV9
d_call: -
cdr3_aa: CASSVAGGASYEQYF
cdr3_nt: TGTGCCAGCAGCGTAGCTGGGGGGGCCTCCTACGAGCAGTACTTC

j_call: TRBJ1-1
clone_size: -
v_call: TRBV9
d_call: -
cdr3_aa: CASSGGMNTEAFF
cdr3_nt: TGTGCCAGCAGCGGAGGGATGAACACTGAAGCTTTCTTT

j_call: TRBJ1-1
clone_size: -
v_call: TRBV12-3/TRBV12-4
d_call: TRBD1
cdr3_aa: CASSRQGLTEAFF
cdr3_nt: TGTGCCAGCAGTAGACAGGGGCTCACTGAAGCTTTCTTT

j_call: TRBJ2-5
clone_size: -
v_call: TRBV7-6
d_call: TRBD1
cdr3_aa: CASSTGQGGRMRETQYF
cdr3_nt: TGTGCCAGCAGCACGGGACAGGGGGGTCGGATGAGGGAGACCCAGTACTTC

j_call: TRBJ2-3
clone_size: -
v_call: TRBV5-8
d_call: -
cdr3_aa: CASSSHGLDTQYF
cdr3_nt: TGTGCCAGCAGCTCCCATGGATTGGATACGCAGTATTTT

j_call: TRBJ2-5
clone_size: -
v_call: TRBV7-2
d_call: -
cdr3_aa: CASSTGDSRETQYF
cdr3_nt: TGTGCCAGCAGCACGGGTGACTCCCGGGAGACCCAGTACTTC

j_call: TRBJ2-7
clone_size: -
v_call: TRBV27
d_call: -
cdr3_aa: CASSFWGDEQYF
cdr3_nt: TGTGCCAGCAGTTTTTGGGGGGACGAGCAGTACTTC

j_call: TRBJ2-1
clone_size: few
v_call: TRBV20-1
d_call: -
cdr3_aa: CSAFHYNEQFF
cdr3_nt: TGCAGTGCGTTCCACTACAATGAGCAGTTCTTC

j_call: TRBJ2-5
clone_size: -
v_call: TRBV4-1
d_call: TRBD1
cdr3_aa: CASSPWGQGGLETQYF
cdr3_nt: TGCGCCAGCAGCCCTTGGGGACAGGGAGGGCTGGAGACCCAGTACTTC

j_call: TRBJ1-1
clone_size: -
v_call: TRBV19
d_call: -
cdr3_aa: CASRDRFNTEAFF
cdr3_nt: TGTGCCAGTAGAGACAGGTTTAACACTGAAGCTTTCTTT

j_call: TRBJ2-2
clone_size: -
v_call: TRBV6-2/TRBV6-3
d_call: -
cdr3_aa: CASSYLAIGEGTGELFF
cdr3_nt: TGTGCCAGCAGTTACCTTGCGATCGGCGAGGGCACCGGGGAGCTGTTTTTT

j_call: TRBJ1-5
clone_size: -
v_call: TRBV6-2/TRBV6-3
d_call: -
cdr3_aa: CASSPTGRGDQPQHF
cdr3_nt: TGTGCCAGCAGTCCGACAGGTAGGGGCGATCAGCCCCAGCATTTT

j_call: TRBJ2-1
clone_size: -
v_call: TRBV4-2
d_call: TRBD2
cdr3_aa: CASSQLAGGLDNEQFF
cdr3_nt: TGTGCCAGCAGCCAACTAGCGGGGGGGCTGGACAATGAGCAGTTCTTC

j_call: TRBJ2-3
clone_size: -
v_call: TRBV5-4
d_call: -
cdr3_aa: CASSLYLLRGRRVTQYF
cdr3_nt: TGTGCCAGCAGCTTGTACCTACTACGGGGGCGAAGGGTTACGCAGTATTTT

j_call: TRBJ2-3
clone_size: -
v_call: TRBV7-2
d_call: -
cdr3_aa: CASSKPTGTDTQYF
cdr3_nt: TGTGCCAGCAGCAAACCGACAGGCACAGATACGCAGTATTTT

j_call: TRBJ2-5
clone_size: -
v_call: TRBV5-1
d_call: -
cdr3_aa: CASSLQGLQETQYF
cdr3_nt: TGCGCCAGCAGCCTACAGGGACTCCAAGAGACCCAGTACTTC

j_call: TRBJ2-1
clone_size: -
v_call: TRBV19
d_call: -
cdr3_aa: CASSMNSYNEQFF
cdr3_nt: TGTGCCAGTAGTATGAACAGTTACAATGAGCAGTTCTTC

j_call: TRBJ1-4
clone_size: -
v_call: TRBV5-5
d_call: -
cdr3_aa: CASSLEGTNEKLFF
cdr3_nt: TGTGCCAGCAGCTTGGAAGGGACTAATGAAAAACTGTTTTTT

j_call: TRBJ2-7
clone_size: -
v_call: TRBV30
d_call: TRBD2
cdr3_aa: CAWSVRGGPLDEQYF
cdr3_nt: TGTGCCTGGAGTGTCCGGGGGGGACCTTTGGACGAGCAGTACTTC

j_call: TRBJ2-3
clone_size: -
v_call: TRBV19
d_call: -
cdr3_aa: CASSAAASASTDTQYF
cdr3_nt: TGTGCCAGTAGTGCTGCCGCAAGTGCTAGCACAGATACGCAGTATTTT

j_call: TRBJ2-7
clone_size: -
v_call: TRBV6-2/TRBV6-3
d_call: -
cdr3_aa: CASRPRMDHEQYF
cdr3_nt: TGTGCCAGCCGCCCGCGGATGGACCACGAGCAGTACTTC

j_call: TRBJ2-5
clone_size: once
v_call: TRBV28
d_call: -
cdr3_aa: CASRQGGETQYF
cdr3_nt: TGTGCCAGCAGGCAGGGCGGAGAGACCCAGTACTTC

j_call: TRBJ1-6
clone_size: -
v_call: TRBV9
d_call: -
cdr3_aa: CASSVGEGDLGSSPLHF
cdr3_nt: TGTGCCAGCAGCGTAGGCGAAGGGGATTTGGGAAGTTCACCCCTCCACTTT

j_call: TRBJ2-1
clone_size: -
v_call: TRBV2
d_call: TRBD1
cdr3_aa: CASRGTGASYNEQFF
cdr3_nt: TGTGCCAGCAGGGGGACAGGGGCTTCCTACAATGAGCAGTTCTTC

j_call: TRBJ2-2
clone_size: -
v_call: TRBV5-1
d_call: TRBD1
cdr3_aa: CASSLGDRDTGELFF
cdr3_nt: TGCGCCAGCAGCTTGGGGGACAGGGACACCGGGGAGCTGTTTTTT

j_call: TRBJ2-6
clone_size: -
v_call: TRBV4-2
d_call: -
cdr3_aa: CASSLRTERSGANVLTF
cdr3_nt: TGTGCCAGCAGCCTCCGGACAGAACGCTCTGGGGCCAACGTCCTGACTTTC

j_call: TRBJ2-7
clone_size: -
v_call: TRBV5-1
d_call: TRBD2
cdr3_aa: CASSWTSGGSYEQYF
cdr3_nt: TGCGCCAGCAGCTGGACTAGCGGGGGCTCCTACGAGCAGTACTTC

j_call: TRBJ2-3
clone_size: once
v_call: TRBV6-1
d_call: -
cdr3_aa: CASSDRQGTDTQYF
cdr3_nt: TGTGCCAGCAGTGATCGCCAGGGCACAGATACGCAGTATTTT

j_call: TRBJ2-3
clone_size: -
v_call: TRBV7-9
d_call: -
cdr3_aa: CASSLRGGTDTQYF
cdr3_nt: TGTGCCAGCAGCTTACGTGGCGGCACAGATACGCAGTATTTT

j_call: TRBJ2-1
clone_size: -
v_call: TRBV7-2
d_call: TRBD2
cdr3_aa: CASSLEGTSGYNEQFF
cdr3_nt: TGTGCCAGCAGCTTAGAAGGGACTAGCGGATACAATGAGCAGTTCTTC

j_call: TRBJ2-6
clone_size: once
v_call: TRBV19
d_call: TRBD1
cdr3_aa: CASGPGQGSSGANVLTF
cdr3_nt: TGTGCCTCCGGGCCGGGACAGGGGTCTTCTGGGGCCAACGTCCTGACTTTC

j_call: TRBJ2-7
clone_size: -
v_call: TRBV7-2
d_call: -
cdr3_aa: CASSLATGEQYF
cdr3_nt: TGTGCCAGCAGCTTAGCGACAGGCGAGCAGTACTTC

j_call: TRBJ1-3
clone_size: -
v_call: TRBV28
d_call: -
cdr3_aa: CASSSGLSGNTIYF
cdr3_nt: TGTGCCAGCAGTTCAGGGTTGTCTGGAAACACCATATATTTT

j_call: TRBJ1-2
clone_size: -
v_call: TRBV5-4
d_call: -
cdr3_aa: CASSLGGGWGYTF
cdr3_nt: TGTGCCAGCAGCTTAGGGGGGGGCTGGGGCTACACCTTC

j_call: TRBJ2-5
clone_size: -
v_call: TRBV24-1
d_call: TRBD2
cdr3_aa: CATSALDGRGAGGQETQYF
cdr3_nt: TGTGCCACCAGTGCCCTAGATGGGCGGGGGGCCGGTGGCCAAGAGACCCAGTACTTC

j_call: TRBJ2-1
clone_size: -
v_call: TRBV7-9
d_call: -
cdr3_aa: CASSLARQSYNEQFF
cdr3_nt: TGTGCCAGCAGCTTAGCGCGTCAGTCCTACAATGAGCAGTTCTTC

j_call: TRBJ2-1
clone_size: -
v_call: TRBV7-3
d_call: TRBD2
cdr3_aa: CASSLMGAGSWNEQFF
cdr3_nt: TGTGCCAGCAGCTTAATGGGAGCGGGGTCGTGGAATGAGCAGTTCTTC

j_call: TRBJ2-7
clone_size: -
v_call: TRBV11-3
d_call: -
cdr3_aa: CASRIRRDRENGYEQYF
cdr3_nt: TGTGCCAGCAGGATTAGGCGAGATAGAGAGAACGGCTACGAGCAGTACTTC

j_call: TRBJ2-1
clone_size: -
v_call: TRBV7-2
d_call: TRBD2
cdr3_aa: CASSLDGGAYNEQFF
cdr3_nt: TGTGCCAGCAGCTTAGACGGGGGGGCCTACAATGAGCAGTTCTTC

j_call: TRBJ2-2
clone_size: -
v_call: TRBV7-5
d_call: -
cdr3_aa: CARSLDRTPGTGELFF
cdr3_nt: TGTGCCAGAAGCTTAGATCGAACACCGGGCACCGGGGAGCTGTTTTTT